Presented here are 8 T cell receptor beta chains from one specimen sequenced in a study of blood T cell repertoires in COVID-19. Only in-frame clones appear in the TCRdb table, and some are missing; sequencing was by immunoSEQ multiplex PCR. The sample comprises approximately 200,000 clones, about 80% of which are singletons, and over 6% rests with the top ten. Sequenced material: peripheral blood. The origin of the receptors is a woman of 80 years or more with COVID-19, enrolled during active disease.

The rearrangement uses TRBV10-3 and TRBJ1-6; D is perhaps TRBD1 (5 bases). V was clipped by 7 bases and J by 6 bases, with 10 bases between them. The CDR3 is 13 amino acids. Germline V gene data show CDR1 as ENHRY and CDR2 as SYGVKD. CDR3 in DNA: TGTGCCATCATTGGCAGGGCTAATTCACCCCTCCACTTT. Protein sequence: CAIIGRANSPLHF.

V usage is TRBV6-5 and J usage is TRBJ2-7, with TRBD1 matching over 8 bases. CDR1 is MNHEY and CDR2 is SVGAGI in the germline V gene. The length of the CDR3 is 14 residues. The ends lost 8 bases at V and 3 bases at J; junction bases unmatched: 9. The CDR3 loop reads CASHDRGKGYEQYF. The CDR3 nucleotides are TGTGCCAGCCACGACAGGGGAAAAGGCTACGAGCAGTACTTC.

This clone has just one count. Other DNA sequences from this sample encode an identical CDR3 as well. V and J are TRBV7-3 and TRBJ2-1; D not resolved. The CDR3 extends over 11 amino acids. V lost 4 bases and J lost 7, with 5 bases in between. The germline V gene encodes CDR1 SGHTA and CDR2 FQGTGA. The DNA for the CDR3 is TGTGCCAGCAGCTCCGCGAATGAGCAGTTCTTC. Translated: CASSSANEQFF.

The chain employs TRBV6-5 and TRBJ1-2; 8 bases are shared with TRBD1. V lost 10 bases and J lost 4; bases outside the gene matches: 5. This CDR3 spans 12 amino acids. In germline, CDR1 is MNHEY, CDR2 SVGAGI. CDR3 in DNA: TGTGCCATAGGACAGGGCCCCTATGGCTACACCTTC. This encodes CAIGQGPYGYTF.

Of note for this clone: A read error may account for a junction end that differs from germline. The chain links TRBV5-1 to TRBJ2-2; 10 nucleotides line up with TRBD2. The CDR3 sequence is 21 residues long. Per germline, CDR1 SGHRS and CDR2 YFSETQ. In DNA form, the CDR3 reads TGCGCCAGCACCTTGGACAGGACCCCTGGATACAGCGGGGGGGCTGGCGGGGAGCTGTTTTTT. It encodes CASTLDRTPGYSGGAGGELFF.

This chain uses TRBV5-1 with TRBJ2-2; the D is unclear. Trimming took 3 bases from V and 1 from J, leaving 13 bases between them. Germline V gene lookup returns CDR1 SGHRS and CDR2 YFSETQ. The CDR3 has 16 residues. CDR3 nucleotides: TGCGCCAGCAGCTGGGCGTCTCCCAAGAACACCGGGGAGCTGTTTTTT. Its protein is CASSWASPKNTGELFF.

This clone was seen a handful of times. The chain links TRBV28 to TRBJ2-1, with 9 bases matching TRBD2. Trimming took 4 bases from V and 7 from J; bases not matched to a gene: 11. This CDR3 contains 16 residues. The germline gives CDR1 MDHEN, CDR2 SYDVKM. This CDR3 is CASSSPFSGRSNEQFF. The CDR3 bases are TGTGCCAGCAGTTCCCCCTTTAGCGGGAGATCGAATGAGCAGTTCTTC.

CDR3 residues: CASRQGQGTPEAFF. The CDR3 DNA reads TGTGCCAGCAGACAAGGACAGGGGACCCCTGAAGCTTTCTTT. J is TRBJ1-1 and V is TRBV6-6; 9 bases fit TRBD1. The CDR3 is 14 amino acids. Germline V gene sequence: CDR1 MNHNY, CDR2 SVGAGI (reference sequence). V lost 6 bases and J lost 6; bases outside the gene matches: 8.